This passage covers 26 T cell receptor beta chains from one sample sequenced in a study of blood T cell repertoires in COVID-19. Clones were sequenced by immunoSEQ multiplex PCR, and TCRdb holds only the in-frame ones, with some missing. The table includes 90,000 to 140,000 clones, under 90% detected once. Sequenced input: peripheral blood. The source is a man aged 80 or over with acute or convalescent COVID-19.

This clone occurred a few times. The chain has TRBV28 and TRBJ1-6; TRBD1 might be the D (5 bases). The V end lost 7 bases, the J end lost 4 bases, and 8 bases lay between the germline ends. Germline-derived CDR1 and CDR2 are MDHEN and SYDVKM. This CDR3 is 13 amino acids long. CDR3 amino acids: CASKSGYNSPLHF. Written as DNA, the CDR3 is TGTGCCAGCAAATCAGGGTATAATTCACCCCTCCACTTT.

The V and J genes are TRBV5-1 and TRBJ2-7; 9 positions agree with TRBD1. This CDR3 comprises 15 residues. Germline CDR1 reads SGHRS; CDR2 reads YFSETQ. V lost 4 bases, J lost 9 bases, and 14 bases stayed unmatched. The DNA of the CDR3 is TGCGCCAGCAGCACCTCCGGGACAGGGATCGGGGGGCAGTACTTC. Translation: CASSTSGTGIGGQYF.

The CDR3 region has the DNA TGTGCCACCAGCAGAACTAGCGGGAGATCTTCCGGGGAGCTGTTTTTT. Amino acids: CATSRTSGRSSGELFF. The rearrangement joins TRBV15 to TRBJ2-2, with 11 bases fitting TRBD2. This CDR3 contains 16 residues. The trim removed 2 bases at V and 6 bases at J, leaving 5 bases unmatched. The germline gives CDR1 LNHNV, CDR2 YYDKDF (reference sequence).

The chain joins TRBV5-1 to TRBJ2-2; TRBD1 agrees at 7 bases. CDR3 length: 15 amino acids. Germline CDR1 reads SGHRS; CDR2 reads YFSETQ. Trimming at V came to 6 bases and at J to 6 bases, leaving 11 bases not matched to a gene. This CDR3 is CASNSLTGSSGELFF. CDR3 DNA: TGCGCCAGCAACTCGTTGACAGGGAGTTCCGGGGAGCTGTTTTTT.

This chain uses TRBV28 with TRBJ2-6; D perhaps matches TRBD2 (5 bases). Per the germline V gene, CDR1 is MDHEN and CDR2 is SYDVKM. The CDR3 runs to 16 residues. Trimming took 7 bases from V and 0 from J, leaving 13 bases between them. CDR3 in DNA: TGTGCCAGCATTTCAATGAGGGACTCTGGGGCCAACGTCCTGACTTTC. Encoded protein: CASISMRDSGANVLTF.

The CDR3 sequence: CASSLSNTGRETQYF. CDR3 DNA: TGTGCCAGCAGTTTATCCAATACAGGGAGAGAGACCCAGTACTTC. J is TRBJ2-5 and V is TRBV27; a weak D match, TRBD1 (6 bases). Germline V gene lookup returns CDR1 MNHEY and CDR2 SMNVEV (reference sequence). The CDR3 extends over 15 amino acids. V was trimmed by 0 bases and J by 4 bases, leaving 12 bases between them.

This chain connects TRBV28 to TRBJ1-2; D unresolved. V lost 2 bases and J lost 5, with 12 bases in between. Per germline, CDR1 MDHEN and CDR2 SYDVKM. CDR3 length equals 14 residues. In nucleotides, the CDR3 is TGTGCCAGCAGTTTAGGGCAGGTCGGATATGGCTACACCTTC. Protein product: CASSLGQVGYGYTF.

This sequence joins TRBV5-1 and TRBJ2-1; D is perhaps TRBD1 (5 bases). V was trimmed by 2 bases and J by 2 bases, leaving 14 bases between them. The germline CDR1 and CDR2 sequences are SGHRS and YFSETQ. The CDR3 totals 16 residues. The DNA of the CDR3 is TGCGCCAGCAGCTTCTCCTTAACAGGCACCTACAATGAGCAGTTCTTC. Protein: CASSFSLTGTYNEQFF.

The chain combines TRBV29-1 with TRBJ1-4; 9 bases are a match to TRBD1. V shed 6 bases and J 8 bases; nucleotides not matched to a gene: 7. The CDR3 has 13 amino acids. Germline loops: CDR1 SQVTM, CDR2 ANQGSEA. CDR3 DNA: TGCAGCGTCGCACAGGGGGCAAGGGAAAAACTGTTTTTT. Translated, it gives CSVAQGAREKLFF.

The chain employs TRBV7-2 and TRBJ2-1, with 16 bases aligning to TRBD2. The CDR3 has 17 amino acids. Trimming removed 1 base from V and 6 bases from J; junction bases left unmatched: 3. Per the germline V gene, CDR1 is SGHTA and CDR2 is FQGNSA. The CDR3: CASSLGGTSGRANEQFF. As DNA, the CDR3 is TGTGCCAGCAGCTTAGGGGGGACTAGCGGGAGGGCCAATGAGCAGTTCTTC.

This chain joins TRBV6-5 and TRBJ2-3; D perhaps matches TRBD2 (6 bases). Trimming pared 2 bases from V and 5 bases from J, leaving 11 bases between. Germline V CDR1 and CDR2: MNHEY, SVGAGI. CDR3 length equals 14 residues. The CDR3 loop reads CASSYRGSGDTQYF. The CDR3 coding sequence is TGTGCCAGCAGTTACCGGGGGTCGGGAGATACGCAGTATTTT.

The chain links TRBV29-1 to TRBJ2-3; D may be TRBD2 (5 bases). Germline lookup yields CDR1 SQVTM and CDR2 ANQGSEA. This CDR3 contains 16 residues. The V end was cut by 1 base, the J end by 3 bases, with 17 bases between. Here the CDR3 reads CSVEGTAKADTDTQYF. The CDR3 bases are TGCAGCGTTGAAGGAACCGCGAAAGCGGATACAGATACGCAGTATTTT.

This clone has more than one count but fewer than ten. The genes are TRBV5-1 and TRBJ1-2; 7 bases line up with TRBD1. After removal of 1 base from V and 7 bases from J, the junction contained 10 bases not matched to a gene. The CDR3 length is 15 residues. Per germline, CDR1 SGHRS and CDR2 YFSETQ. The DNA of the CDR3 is TGCGCCAGCAGCTTGCAGGGGGAAGTCGCGGGTGGCTACACCTTC. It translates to CASSLQGEVAGGYTF.

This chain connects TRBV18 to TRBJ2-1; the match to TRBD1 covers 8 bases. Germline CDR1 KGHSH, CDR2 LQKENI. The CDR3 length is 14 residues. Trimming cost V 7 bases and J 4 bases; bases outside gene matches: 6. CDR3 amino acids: CASLPGQEYNEQFF. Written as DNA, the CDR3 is TGTGCCAGCTTACCGGGACAGGAGTACAATGAGCAGTTCTTC.

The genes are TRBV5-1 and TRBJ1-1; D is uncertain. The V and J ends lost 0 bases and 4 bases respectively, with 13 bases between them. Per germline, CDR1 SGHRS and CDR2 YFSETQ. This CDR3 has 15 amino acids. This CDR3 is CASSLGPGLSTEAFF. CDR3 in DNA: TGCGCCAGCAGCTTGGGTCCGGGGTTGAGCACTGAAGCTTTCTTT.

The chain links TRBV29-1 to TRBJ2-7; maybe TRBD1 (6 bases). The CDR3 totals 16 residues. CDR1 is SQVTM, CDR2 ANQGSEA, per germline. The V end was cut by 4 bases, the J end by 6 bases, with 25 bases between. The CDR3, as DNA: TGCAGCGTTGTGGGGCCTGCCAGGGGAAAAGTCAGCGAGCAGTACTTC. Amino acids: CSVVGPARGKVSEQYF.

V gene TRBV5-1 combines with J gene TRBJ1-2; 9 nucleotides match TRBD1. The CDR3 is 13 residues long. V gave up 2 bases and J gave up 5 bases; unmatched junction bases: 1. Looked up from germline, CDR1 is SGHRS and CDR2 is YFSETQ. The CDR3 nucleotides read TGCGCCAGCAGCTTAGGGACAGGGTATGGCTACACCTTC. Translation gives CASSLGTGYGYTF.

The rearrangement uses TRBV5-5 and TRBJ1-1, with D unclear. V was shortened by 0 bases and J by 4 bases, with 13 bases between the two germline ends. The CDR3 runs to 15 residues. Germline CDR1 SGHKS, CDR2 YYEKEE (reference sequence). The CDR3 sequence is CASSLVPGLSTEAFF. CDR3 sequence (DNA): TGTGCCAGCAGCTTGGTTCCGGGTCTTAGCACTGAAGCTTTCTTT.

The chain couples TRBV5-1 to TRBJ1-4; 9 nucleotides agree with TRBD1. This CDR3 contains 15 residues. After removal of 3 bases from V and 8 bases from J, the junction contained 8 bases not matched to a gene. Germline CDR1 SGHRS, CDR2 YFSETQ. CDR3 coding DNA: TGCGCCAGCAGCTCCTCCGGGACAGGGAACGAAAAACTGTTTTTT. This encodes CASSSSGTGNEKLFF.

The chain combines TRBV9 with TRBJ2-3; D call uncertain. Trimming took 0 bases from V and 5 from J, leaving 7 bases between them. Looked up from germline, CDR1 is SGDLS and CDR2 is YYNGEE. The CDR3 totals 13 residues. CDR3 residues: CASSVAPRDTQYF. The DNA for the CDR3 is TGTGCCAGCAGCGTAGCCCCCCGAGATACGCAGTATTTT.

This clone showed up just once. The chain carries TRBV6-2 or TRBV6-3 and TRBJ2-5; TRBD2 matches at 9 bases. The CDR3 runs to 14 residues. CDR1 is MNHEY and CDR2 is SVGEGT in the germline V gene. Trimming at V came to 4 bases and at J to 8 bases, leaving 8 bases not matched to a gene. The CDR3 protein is CASSWGAGGKTQYF. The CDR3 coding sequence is TGTGCCAGCAGTTGGGGTGCGGGAGGGAAAACCCAGTACTTC.

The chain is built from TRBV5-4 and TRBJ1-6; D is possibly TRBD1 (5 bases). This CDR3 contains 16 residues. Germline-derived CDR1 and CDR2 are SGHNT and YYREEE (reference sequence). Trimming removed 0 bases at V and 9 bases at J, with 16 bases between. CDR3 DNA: TGTGCCAGCAGCTTGGCCGGGGGAGGGTCGAGTTCACCCCTCCACTTT. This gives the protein CASSLAGGGSSSPLHF.

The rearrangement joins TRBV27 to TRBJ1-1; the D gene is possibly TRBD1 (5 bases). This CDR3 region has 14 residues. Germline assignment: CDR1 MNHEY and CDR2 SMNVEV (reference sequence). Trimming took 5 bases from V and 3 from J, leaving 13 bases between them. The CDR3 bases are TGTGCCAGCAGTGGAGGGGACTCGGACACTGAAGCTTTCTTT. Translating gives CASSGGDSDTEAFF.

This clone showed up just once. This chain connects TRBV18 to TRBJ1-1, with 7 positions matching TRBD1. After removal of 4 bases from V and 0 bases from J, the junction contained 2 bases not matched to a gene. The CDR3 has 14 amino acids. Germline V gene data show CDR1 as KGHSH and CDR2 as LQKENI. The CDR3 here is CASSQDRMNTEAFF. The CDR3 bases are TGTGCCAGCTCACAGGACAGGATGAACACTGAAGCTTTCTTT.

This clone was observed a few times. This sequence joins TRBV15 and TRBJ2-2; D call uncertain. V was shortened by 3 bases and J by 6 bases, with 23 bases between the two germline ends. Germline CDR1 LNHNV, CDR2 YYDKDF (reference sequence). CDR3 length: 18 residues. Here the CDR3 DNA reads TGTGCCACCAGCAGCACAAAAAAAATGGCAGGAAAGCCCGGGGAGCTGTTTTTT. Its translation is CATSSTKKMAGKPGELFF.

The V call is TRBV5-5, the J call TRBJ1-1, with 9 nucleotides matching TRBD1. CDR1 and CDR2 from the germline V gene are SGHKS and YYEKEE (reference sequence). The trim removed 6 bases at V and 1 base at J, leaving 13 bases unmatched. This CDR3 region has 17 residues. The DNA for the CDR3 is TGTGCCAGCACAAGCTTAATATCGGGACAGGGGAACACTGAAGCTTTCTTT. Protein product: CASTSLISGQGNTEAFF.